This T cell receptor (beta chain) was captured in a study of shared clonotypes between healthy human individuals. Overall study: The donor group consisted of a couple of women and a few men, aged 18 to 49. CD4 naive and memory got three plates each, CD8 naive two, CD8 memory one. Whole-study results and caveats: Naive subsets typically showed greater estimated richness than memory subsets.

This table comes from immunoSEQ multiplex PCR, and its TCRdb copy is limited to in-frame clones, with some not included. The sample consists of millions of clones, over 85% of them appearing once. CD4+ cell separation produced CD45RA+ naive and CD45RA-negative memory subsets. The CDR3 is 16 amino acids. Trimming took off 4 bases at V and 3 bases at J, with 17 bases between the two ends. The germline V gene encodes CDR1 SGHTS and CDR2 YDEGEE. A note on this clone: Its antigen remains unidentified.

Sequencing was performed on naive CD4+ T cells from PBMCs. Subset noted: CD45RA+ positively selected. The origin of this receptor is a man between 18 and 35 years old in good health. Some clones in this sample may be carry-over from other donors' samples. V and J are TRBV5-8 and TRBJ1-3, with D uncertain. CDR3 amino acids: CASSDFWGIHGNTIYF. CDR3 in DNA: TGTGCCAGCAGCGACTTTTGGGGAATACATGGAAACACCATATATTTT.